The entry that follows covers one T cell receptor beta chain sequence. The sample belongs to a study of T cell changes during pregnancy in multiple sclerosis. The data were produced by immunoSEQ multiplex PCR, yet TCRdb's version contains in-frame clones alone and is incomplete. Of roughly 29,000 clones in the sample, about 89% were seen once. This CDR3 contains 15 residues. Germline V gene sequence: CDR1 LNHNV, CDR2 YYDKDF (reference sequence). V was pared by 4 bases and J by 4 bases, with 9 bases of the junction left unmatched. The clonotype comes from a female donor with multiple sclerosis, enrolled in a pregnancy study. The J gene is TRBJ1-2, the V gene TRBV15; 7 positions match TRBD1. The material sequenced was CD8+ T cells from peripheral blood mononuclear cells, taken before pregnancy. CDR3 region: CATSTDREGGYGYTF. Written as DNA, the CDR3 is TGTGCCACCAGCACCGACAGGGAAGGTGGCTATGGCTACACCTTC.